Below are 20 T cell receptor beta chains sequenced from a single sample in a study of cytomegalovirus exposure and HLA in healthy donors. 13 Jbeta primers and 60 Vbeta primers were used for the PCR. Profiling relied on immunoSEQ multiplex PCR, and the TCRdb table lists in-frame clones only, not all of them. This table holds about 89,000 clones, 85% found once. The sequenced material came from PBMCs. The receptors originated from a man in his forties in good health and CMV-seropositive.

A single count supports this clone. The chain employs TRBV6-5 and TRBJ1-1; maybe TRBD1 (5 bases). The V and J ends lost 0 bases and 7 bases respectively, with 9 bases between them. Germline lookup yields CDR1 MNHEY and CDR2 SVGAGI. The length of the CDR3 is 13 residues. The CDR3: CASSYSGEVEAFF. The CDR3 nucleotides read TGTGCCAGCAGTTACTCAGGGGAGGTTGAAGCTTTCTTT.

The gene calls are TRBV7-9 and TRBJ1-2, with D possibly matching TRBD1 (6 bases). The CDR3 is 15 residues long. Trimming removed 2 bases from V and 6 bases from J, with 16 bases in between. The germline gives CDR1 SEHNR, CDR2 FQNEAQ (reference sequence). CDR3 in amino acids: CASSLLTPGQDGYTF. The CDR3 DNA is TGTGCCAGCAGCTTACTAACCCCGGGACAAGATGGCTACACCTTC.

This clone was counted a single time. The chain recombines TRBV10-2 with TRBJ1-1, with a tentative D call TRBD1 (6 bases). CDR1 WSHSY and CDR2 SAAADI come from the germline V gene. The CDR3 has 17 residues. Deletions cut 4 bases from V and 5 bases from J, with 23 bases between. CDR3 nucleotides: TGCGCCAGCAGTGTTGGTGCAGGGGATTCGTTCGGGACTGAAGCTTTCTTT. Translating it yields CASSVGAGDSFGTEAFF.

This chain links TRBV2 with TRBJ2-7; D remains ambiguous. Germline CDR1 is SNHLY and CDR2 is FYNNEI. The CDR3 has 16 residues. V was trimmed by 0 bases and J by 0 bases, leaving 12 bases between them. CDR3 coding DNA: TGTGCCAGCAGTGAAGCGCGTAGCCGGTTCTCCTACGAGCAGTACTTC. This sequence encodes CASSEARSRFSYEQYF. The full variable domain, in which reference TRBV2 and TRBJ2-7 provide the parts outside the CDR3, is EPEVTQTPSHQVTQMGQEVILRCVPISNHLYFYWYRQILGQKVEFLVSFYNNEISEKSEIFDDQFSVERPDGSNFTLKIRSTKLEDSAMYFCASSEARSRFSYEQYFGPGTRLTVT.

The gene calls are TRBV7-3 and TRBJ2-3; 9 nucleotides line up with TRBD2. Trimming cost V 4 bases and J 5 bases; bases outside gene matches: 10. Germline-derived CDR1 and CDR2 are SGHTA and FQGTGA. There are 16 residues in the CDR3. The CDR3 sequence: CASSSQLAGLGDTQYF. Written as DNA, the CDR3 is TGTGCCAGCAGCTCTCAGCTAGCGGGGTTGGGAGATACGCAGTATTTT.

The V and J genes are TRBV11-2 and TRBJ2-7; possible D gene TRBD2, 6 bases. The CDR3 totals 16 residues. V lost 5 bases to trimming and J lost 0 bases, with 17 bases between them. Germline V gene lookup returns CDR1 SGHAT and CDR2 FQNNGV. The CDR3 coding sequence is TGTGCCAGCAGCCCTCCGGGGGTGGTGAGCTCCTACGAGCAGTACTTC. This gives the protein CASSPPGVVSSYEQYF.

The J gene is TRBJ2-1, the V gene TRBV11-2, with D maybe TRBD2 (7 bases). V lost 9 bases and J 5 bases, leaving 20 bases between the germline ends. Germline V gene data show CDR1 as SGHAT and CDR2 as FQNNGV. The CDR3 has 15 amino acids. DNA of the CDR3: TGTGCCAGTCTCCCTAGGGGGGGTCTACACAATGAGCAGTTCTTC. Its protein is CASLPRGGLHNEQFF.

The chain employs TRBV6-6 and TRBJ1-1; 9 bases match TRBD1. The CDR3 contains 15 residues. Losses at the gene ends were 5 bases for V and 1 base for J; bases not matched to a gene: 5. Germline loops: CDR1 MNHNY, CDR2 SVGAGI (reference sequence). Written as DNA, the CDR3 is TGTGCCAGCAGTACCACAGGGGGCGGGAACACTGAAGCTTTCTTT. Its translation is CASSTTGGGNTEAFF.

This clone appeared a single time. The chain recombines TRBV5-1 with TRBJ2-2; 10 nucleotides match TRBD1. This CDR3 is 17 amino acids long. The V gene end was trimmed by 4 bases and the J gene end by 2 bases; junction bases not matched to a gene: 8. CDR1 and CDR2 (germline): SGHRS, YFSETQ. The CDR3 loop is CASSPETGGVNTGELFF. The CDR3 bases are TGCGCCAGCAGCCCGGAGACAGGGGGCGTAAACACCGGGGAGCTGTTTTTT.

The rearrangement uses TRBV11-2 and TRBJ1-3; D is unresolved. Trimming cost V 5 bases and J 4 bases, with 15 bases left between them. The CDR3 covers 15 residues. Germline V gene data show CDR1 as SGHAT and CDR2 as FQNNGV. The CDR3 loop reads CASSIPPGFGNTIYF. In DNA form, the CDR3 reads TGTGCCAGCAGCATCCCGCCGGGGTTCGGAAACACCATATATTTT.

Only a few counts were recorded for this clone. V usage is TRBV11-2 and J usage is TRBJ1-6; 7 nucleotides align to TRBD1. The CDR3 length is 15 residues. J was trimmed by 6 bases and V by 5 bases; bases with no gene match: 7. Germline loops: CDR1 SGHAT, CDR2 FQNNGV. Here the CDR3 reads CASSGKQGFNSPLHF. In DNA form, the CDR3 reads TGTGCCAGCAGCGGGAAACAGGGGTTTAATTCACCCCTCCACTTT.

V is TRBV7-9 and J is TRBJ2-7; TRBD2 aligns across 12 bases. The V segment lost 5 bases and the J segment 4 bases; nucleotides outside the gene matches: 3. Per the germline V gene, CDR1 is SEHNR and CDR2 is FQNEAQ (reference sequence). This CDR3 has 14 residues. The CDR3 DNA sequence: TGTGCCAGCAGCAAGACTAGCGGGAGTTACGAGCAGTACTTC. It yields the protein CASSKTSGSYEQYF.

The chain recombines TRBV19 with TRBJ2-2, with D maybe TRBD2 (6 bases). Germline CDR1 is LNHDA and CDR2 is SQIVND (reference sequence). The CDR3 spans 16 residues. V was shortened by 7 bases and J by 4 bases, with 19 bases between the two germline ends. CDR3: CASTGGILPSTGELFF. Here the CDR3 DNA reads TGTGCCAGTACTGGCGGGATCCTACCGAGCACCGGGGAGCTGTTTTTT.

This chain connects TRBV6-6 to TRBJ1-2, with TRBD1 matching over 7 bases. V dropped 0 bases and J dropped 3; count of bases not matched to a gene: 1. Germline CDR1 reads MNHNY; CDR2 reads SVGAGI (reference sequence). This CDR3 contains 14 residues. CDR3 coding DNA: TGTGCCAGCAGTTACTCAGGGACAGACTATGGCTACACCTTC. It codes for CASSYSGTDYGYTF.

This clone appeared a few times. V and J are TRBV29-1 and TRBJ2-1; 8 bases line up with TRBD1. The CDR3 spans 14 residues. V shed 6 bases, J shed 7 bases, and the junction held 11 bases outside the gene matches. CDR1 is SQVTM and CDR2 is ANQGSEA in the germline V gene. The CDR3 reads CSVRTGPEGNEQFF. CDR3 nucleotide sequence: TGCAGCGTGCGGACAGGGCCTGAAGGGAATGAGCAGTTCTTC.

In DNA form, the CDR3 reads TGTGCCAGCAGTAAGGACAGCCTCGCGAACACCGGGGAGCTGTTTTTT. Translated, it gives CASSKDSLANTGELFF. This chain connects TRBV6-4 to TRBJ2-2; D possibly corresponds to TRBD1 (6 bases). This CDR3 contains 16 residues. Germline V gene sequence: CDR1 MRHNA, CDR2 SNTAGT. Trimming shortened V by 5 bases and J by 0 bases, and 13 bases separated the two germline ends.

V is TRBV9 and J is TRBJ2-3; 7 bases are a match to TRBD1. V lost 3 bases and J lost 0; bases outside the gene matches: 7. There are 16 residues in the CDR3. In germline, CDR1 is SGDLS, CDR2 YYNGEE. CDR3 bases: TGTGCCAGCAGCGGACAACAGGGGTATAGCACAGATACGCAGTATTTT. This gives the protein CASSGQQGYSTDTQYF.

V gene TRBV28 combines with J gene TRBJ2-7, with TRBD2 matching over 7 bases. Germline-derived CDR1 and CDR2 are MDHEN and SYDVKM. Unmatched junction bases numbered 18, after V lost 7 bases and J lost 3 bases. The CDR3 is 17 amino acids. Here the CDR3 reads CASTRGGGGSGNYEQYF. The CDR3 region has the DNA TGTGCCAGCACCCGGGGTGGCGGGGGTTCGGGCAACTACGAGCAGTACTTC.

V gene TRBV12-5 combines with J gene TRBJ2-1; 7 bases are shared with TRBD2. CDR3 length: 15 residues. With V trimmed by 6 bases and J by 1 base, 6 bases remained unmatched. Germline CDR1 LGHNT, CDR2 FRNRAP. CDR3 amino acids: CASGASGGSYNEQFF. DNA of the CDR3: TGTGCTAGTGGCGCTTCGGGGGGTTCCTACAATGAGCAGTTCTTC.

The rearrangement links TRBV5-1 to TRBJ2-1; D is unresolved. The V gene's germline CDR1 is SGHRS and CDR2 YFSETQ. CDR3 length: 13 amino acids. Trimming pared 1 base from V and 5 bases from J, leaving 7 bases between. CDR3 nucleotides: TGCGCCAGCAGCTTGCCTAGAAACAATGAGCAGTTCTTC. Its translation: CASSLPRNNEQFF.